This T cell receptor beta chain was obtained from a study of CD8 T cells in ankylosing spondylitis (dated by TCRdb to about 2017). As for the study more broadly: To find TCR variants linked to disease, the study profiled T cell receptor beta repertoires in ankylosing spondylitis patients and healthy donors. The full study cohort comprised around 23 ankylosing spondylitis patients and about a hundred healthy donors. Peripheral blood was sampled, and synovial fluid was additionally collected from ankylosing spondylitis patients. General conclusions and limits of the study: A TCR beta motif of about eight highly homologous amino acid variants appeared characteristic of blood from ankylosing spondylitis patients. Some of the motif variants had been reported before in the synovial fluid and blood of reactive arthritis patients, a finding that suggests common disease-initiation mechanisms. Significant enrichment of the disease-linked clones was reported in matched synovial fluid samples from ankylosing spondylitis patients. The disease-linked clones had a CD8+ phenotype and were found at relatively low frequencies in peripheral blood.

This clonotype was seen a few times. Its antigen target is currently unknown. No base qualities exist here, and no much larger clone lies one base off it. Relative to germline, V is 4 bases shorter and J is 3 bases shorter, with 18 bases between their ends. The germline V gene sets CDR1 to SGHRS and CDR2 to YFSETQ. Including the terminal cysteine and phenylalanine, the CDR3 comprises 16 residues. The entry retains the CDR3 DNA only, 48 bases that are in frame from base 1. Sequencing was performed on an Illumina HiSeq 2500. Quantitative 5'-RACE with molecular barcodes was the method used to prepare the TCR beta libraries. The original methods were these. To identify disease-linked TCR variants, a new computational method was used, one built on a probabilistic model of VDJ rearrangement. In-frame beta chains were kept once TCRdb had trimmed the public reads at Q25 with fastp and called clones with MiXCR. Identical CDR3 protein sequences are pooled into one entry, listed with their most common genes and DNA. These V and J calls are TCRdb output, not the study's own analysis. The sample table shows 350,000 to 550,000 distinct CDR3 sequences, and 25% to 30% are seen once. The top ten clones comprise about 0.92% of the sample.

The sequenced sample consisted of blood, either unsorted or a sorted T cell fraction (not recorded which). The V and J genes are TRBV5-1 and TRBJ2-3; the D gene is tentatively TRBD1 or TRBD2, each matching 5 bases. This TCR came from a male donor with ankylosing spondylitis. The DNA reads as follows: TGCGCCAGCAGCACACTGGTTCAGGGCGGGACAGATACGCAGTATTTT. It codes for CASSTLVQGGTDTQYF.